This TCR beta chain was found in a study of shared clonotypes between healthy human individuals (dated by TCRdb to about 2020). Some background on the complete study: The cohort comprised a couple of women and three men aged 18 to 49 years. Libraries were prepared and TCR repertoires were sequenced by different laboratories using diverse techniques, in order to increase sequencing depth and limit assay-specific biases. Blood TCR repertoires of roughly five healthy adults were deeply sequenced to estimate repertoire size and the extent of clonotype sharing between individuals. Per donor, three plates each were used for CD4 naive and CD4 memory, two for CD8 naive, and one for CD8 memory. Between about 0.94 and 8.9 billion PBMCs per donor were obtained by leukapheresis.

General study outcomes and caveats: Based on pairwise subsampling, the degree of clonotype sharing among donors was expected to be affected by sequencing depth. Incomplete sequencing was indicated by rarefaction of sorted-subset datasets, despite the large sequencing depth. When a few donors were compared, the shared fraction of clonotypes was 5% to 6.5% for naive CD4, approximately 3.5% for naive CD8, 2.3% for memory CD4, and 0.3% to 0.5% for memory CD8. Compared with non-shared clonotypes, the clonotypes found in all four sorted-subset donors had higher generation probabilities. Sampling was restricted to blood, and TCR repertoires in tissues likely differ from the TCR repertoires found in blood. Estimated clonotype richness was generally larger for naive than for memory subsets. Because the study included a small number of donors, the genetic and exposure-history diversity represented was limited.

Using the deep immunoSEQ assay, TCR CDR3 regions were amplified from genomic DNA by multiplex PCR. Extracted genomic DNA from each cell subset was spread evenly across all wells of several immunoSEQ 96-well plates, with each plate serving as a replicate. For sorted subsets, each replicate PCR was loaded with around 220 ng genomic DNA, equivalent to 25,000 to 30,000 T cell genomes. Purified libraries were measured with a Qubit 3.0 fluorometer, size-checked on a Bioanalyzer 2100, and measured again with the KAPA Library Quantification kit. Every immunoSEQ 96-well plate was sequenced on a dedicated single-read 150-cycle Illumina NextSeq 550 flow cell. In the paper's pipeline: Because the immunoSEQ output included only junctional sequences and no quality scores, the filtering could not be the same as the filtering used for full-length reads. Sequences were annotated with PyIR, a Python wrapper for IgBLAST v1.9, using IMGT germline references to assign V/J genes and CDR3. Any read was removed if the V/J assignment was weak (E-value above 1e-6), the CDR3 was missing, or the read contained stop codons, out-of-frame junctions, or ambiguous translated residues. V3J clonotypes were defined as sequences sharing the same inferred V gene, J gene, and CDR3 amino acid sequence. To compute the percentage overlap between repertoires, the number of shared unique clonotypes was divided by the size of the smaller repertoire. RTK rarefaction, the Chao1 estimator, and Recon v2.1 estimates of unobserved clonotypes were used to assess repertoire richness. OLGA was used to compute generation probabilities for all TCRbeta clonotypes that the gDNA method yielded from a handful of donors. The table comes from immuneACCESS by way of TCRdb, which keeps in-frame sequences with V and J called. Part of the clones is missing from these tables; in studies checked, under half for an unresolved V gene and the rest for unknown reasons. V, J and clone size reflect that table, while D and trimming were determined from the DNA. Counted in this sample were over a million clones; about 75% of them appeared once. Around 1.5% of the sample is taken by the ten largest.

Donors were healthy HIV-negative adults with no recently reported acute infections or vaccinations. Only Caucasian adults living in Nashville, Tennessee, USA were represented among the donors. CD4+ T cells were enriched by magnetic negative selection, after which naive cells were positively selected on CD45RA and the negative fraction was taken as the memory subset. Blood was collected by leukapheresis, and PBMCs were isolated by Ficoll-Histopaque density gradient centrifugation and then cryopreserved in liquid nitrogen vapor phase. Analytical flow cytometry was used to check the purity and quantity of each magnetically sorted T cell population. Genomic DNA was isolated from every sorted fraction and measured by UV absorbance on a Nanodrop 2000c. V is shortened by 1 base, J by 6 bases, and the region joining them spans 22 bases. The CDR3 covers 17 residues, taking in both the cysteine and the phenylalanine. Just the 51-base CDR3 DNA is kept, in frame starting at base 1. The germline V gene (reference sequence) gives CDR1 as LNHDA and CDR2 as SQIVND.

Concerning this clone itself: The antigen it recognizes is unknown. Per-base quality was not reported, and no clone a single base away is much larger than it.

Rearrangement joined TRBV19 to TRBJ2-7; the D gene lacks a confident call. The sequencing sample was made of memory CD4+ T cells sorted from blood. Taken with the paper, the label for cell subset or site translates to: CD45RA-negative fraction. This clonotype was obtained from a man younger than 35 in good health. CDR3 loop: CASSIGAVWDKNGEQYF. In nucleotides, the sequence is TGTGCCAGTAGTATAGGGGCCGTGTGGGATAAAAATGGCGAGCAGTACTTC.